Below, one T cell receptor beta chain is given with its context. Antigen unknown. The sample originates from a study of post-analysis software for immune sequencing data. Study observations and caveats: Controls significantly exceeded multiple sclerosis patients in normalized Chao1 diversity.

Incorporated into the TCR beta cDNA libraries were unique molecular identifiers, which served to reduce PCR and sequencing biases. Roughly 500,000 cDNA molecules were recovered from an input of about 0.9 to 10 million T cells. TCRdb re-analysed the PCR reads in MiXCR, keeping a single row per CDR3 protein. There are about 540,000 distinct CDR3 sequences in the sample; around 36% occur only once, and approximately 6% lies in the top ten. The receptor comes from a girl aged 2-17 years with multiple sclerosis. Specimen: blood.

CDR3 nucleotide sequence: TGTGCCAGCAGCTTCGGGGACAGTCGCAATCAGCCCCAGCATTTT. Translation: CASSFGDSRNQPQHF. J is TRBJ1-5 and V is TRBV7-2, with 7 positions matching TRBD1. This CDR3 is 15 amino acids long. With 3 bases clipped from V and 2 bases from J, the junction kept 4 bases outside the gene matches. The germline gives CDR1 SGHTA, CDR2 FQGNSA.